Listed below are T cell receptor beta chains from one sample, sequenced in a study of blood T cells in healthy people across ages. TCRdb re-derived calls from the 5' RACE reads in MiXCR, one entry per CDR3 protein. Of about 800,000 distinct CDR3 sequences listed, nearly 60% are singletons. Sample: blood. Receptors were obtained from a man under 40 in good health. The CDR3 runs from the conserved cysteine through the conserved F or W.

v_call cdr3_aa
TRBV20-1 CSARDDGRGGTEAFF
TRBV11-2 CASSLLATSSYEQYF
TRBV4-2 CASSQGMGTTEAFF
TRBV4-1 CASTWTGDGVNEQFF
TRBV20-1 CSGWLQETQYF
TRBV4-2 CASSQEYRGDRGHEQYF
TRBV10-3 CAIKPDGNYGYTF
TRBV28 CASSLEREGYDTQYF
TRBV24-1 CATSGPNTGELFF
TRBV27 CASSLTGESKSSPLHF
TRBV6-1 CASSEGTGVRAYEQYF
TRBV28 CASSPPLLGTQETQYF
TRBV6-6 CASEDLGETQYF
TRBV5-6 CASSPRGRANEKLFF
TRBV13 CASRGLTGPADTQYF
TRBV28 CASKADEQYF
TRBV5-1 CASSLRPTGEVTDTQYF
TRBV3-1 CASRQRQGETYGYTF
TRBV20-1 CSAVSSGTRVYNEQFF
TRBV4-3 CASSPEYGGETYEQYF
TRBV11-2 CASSLRRDSLNEQYF
TRBV7-2 CASSLIPGPRSGEQFF
TRBV29-1 CSVPPDRDYNEQFF
TRBV21-1 CASSNGTGKSQETQYF
TRBV4-1 CASSQGRSLNEKLFF
TRBV20-1 CSAPGPPLWEQYF
TRBV3-1 CASSQRGTTSGRSDTQYF
TRBV3-1 CASSPRRDREDVNGYTF
TRBV7-2 CASSLVGLSSYNEQFF
TRBV6-6 CASSYSFDQPQHF
TRBV2 CASALWALNTEAFF
TRBV5-1 CASSLGGLIINEKLFF
TRBV11-2 CASSLGMAGGTQYF
TRBV7-2 CASSLADGLGQPQHF
TRBV12-3/TRBV12-4 CASSLVQGGGYEQYF
TRBV11-1 CASSPTSGNNNEQFF
TRBV12-3/TRBV12-4 CASSLSEGGKKLFF
TRBV6-2/TRBV6-3 CASRPGTGVYYEQYF
TRBV6-2/TRBV6-3 CASRADTSREQFF
TRBV11-2 CASSFSDSLYEQYF